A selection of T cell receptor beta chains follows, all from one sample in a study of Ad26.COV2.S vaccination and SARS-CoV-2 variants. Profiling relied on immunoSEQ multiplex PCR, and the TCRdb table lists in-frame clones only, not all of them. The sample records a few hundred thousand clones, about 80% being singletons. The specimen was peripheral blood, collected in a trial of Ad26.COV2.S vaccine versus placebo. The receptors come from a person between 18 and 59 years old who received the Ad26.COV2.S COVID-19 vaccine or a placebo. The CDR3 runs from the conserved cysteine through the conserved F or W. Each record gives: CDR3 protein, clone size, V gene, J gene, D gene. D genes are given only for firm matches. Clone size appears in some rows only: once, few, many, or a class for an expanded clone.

cdr3_aa: CASSYSSSGRANEQFF
clone_size: -
v_call: TRBV6-5
j_call: TRBJ2-1
d_call: TRBD2

cdr3_aa: CASRLAENIQYF
clone_size: -
v_call: TRBV7-8
j_call: TRBJ2-4
d_call: TRBD2

cdr3_aa: CASSAPPGGTSEYNEQFF
clone_size: -
v_call: TRBV5-1
j_call: TRBJ2-1
d_call: TRBD2

cdr3_aa: CASSEVTEAGELFF
clone_size: -
v_call: TRBV2
j_call: TRBJ2-2
d_call: -

cdr3_aa: CASSIGNGYTF
clone_size: -
v_call: TRBV19
j_call: TRBJ1-2
d_call: -

cdr3_aa: CASSRRGGGGYTF
clone_size: -
v_call: TRBV19
j_call: TRBJ1-2
d_call: -

cdr3_aa: CATSDPAKFEAFF
clone_size: -
v_call: TRBV24-1
j_call: TRBJ1-1
d_call: -

cdr3_aa: CASSPAGNAIQYF
clone_size: -
v_call: TRBV18
j_call: TRBJ2-4
d_call: -

cdr3_aa: CASTNGDGYTF
clone_size: once
v_call: TRBV6-5
j_call: TRBJ1-2
d_call: -

cdr3_aa: CAISEYPEQFF
clone_size: -
v_call: TRBV10-3
j_call: TRBJ2-1
d_call: -

cdr3_aa: CASSLAGARGETQYF
clone_size: -
v_call: TRBV7-3
j_call: TRBJ2-5
d_call: TRBD2

cdr3_aa: CASRSSLQGARSPLHF
clone_size: few
v_call: TRBV2
j_call: TRBJ1-6
d_call: TRBD1

cdr3_aa: CASSLRASNYGYTF
clone_size: -
v_call: TRBV7-2
j_call: TRBJ1-2
d_call: -

cdr3_aa: CASVNRVGIGSPLHF
clone_size: -
v_call: TRBV6-6
j_call: TRBJ1-6
d_call: -

cdr3_aa: CASSFQGSNQPQHF
clone_size: -
v_call: TRBV5-6
j_call: TRBJ1-5
d_call: -

cdr3_aa: CASSVDSSTEAFF
clone_size: -
v_call: TRBV5-1
j_call: TRBJ1-1
d_call: -

cdr3_aa: CASSPMGGEKLFF
clone_size: -
v_call: TRBV7-9
j_call: TRBJ1-4
d_call: -

cdr3_aa: CASSDRINLYEQYF
clone_size: few
v_call: TRBV2
j_call: TRBJ2-7
d_call: -

cdr3_aa: CASFYTKSGNYGYTF
clone_size: -
v_call: TRBV19
j_call: TRBJ1-2
d_call: -

cdr3_aa: CASSLQGNTEAFF
clone_size: -
v_call: TRBV19
j_call: TRBJ1-1
d_call: -

cdr3_aa: CASSLRSGRAYNEQFF
clone_size: -
v_call: TRBV5-1
j_call: TRBJ2-1
d_call: TRBD2

cdr3_aa: CASSPSGTSGSRDTQYF
clone_size: -
v_call: TRBV11-2
j_call: TRBJ2-3
d_call: TRBD2

cdr3_aa: CASSLAGSPMTYEQYF
clone_size: -
v_call: TRBV4-2
j_call: TRBJ2-7
d_call: -

cdr3_aa: CASSLRDRGEQYF
clone_size: -
v_call: TRBV18
j_call: TRBJ2-7
d_call: TRBD1

cdr3_aa: CASSIWGQGLTGANVLTF
clone_size: -
v_call: TRBV19
j_call: TRBJ2-6
d_call: TRBD1

cdr3_aa: CASSTGATGAYEQYF
clone_size: once
v_call: TRBV19
j_call: TRBJ2-7
d_call: -

cdr3_aa: CASSQVATGREQYF
clone_size: -
v_call: TRBV3-1/TRBV3-2
j_call: TRBJ2-7
d_call: TRBD1

cdr3_aa: CASIHGSGSSYNEQFF
clone_size: -
v_call: TRBV7-2
j_call: TRBJ2-1
d_call: TRBD2

cdr3_aa: CASSLDNSYEQYF
clone_size: -
v_call: TRBV5-6
j_call: TRBJ2-7
d_call: -

cdr3_aa: CASGPRFGAGTEAFF
clone_size: -
v_call: TRBV12-5
j_call: TRBJ1-1
d_call: -

cdr3_aa: CASGLIRDGTGTYNEQFF
clone_size: -
v_call: TRBV12-5
j_call: TRBJ2-1
d_call: TRBD1